This is a list of T cell receptor beta chains from one sample in a study of cytomegalovirus exposure and HLA in healthy donors. Here immunoSEQ multiplex PCR was the method, and the copy in TCRdb shows in-frame clones only, minus some. This table holds around 210,000 clones, 78% found once. The sample taken for sequencing was PBMCs. These TCRs come from a boy between 10 and 17 years old in good health and CMV-seronegative. The CDR3 runs from the conserved cysteine through the conserved F or W. Fields, in order: D gene, J gene, V gene, CDR3 length, clone size, CDR3 DNA, CDR3 protein. D genes are given only for firm matches. A row's size may be missing; if present it is once, few, many or a size class.

TRBD1 | TRBJ1-5 | TRBV6-1 | 14 | - | TGTGCCAGCAGCGCAACAGGGGCCTTAGGACCCCAGCATTTT | CASSATGALGPQHF
- | TRBJ2-2 | TRBV2 | 14 | - | TGTGCCAGCAGCTTGACAGAGAACACCGGGGAGCTGTTTTTT | CASSLTENTGELFF
- | TRBJ1-1 | TRBV11-3 | 13 | - | TGTGCCAGCAGCTCCCGGGGGGGGCCTGAAGCTTTCTTT | CASSSRGGPEAFF
- | TRBJ1-4 | TRBV13 | 16 | - | TGTGCCAGCAGCTCGGACGGACAGACCGAGAAAGAAAAACTGTTTTTT | CASSSDGQTEKEKLFF
TRBD2 | TRBJ2-2 | TRBV5-1 | 15 | - | TGCGCCAGCAGCTCTCCGGGACTAGGCACCGGGGAGCTGTTTTTT | CASSSPGLGTGELFF
TRBD1 | TRBJ1-6 | TRBV4-1 | 13 | few | TGCGCCAGCAGCCGGGACAGAAATTCACCCCTCCACTTT | CASSRDRNSPLHF
- | TRBJ1-1 | TRBV2 | 13 | - | TGTGCCAGCAGTGTATTTAGGGGGACTGAAGCTTTCTTT | CASSVFRGTEAFF
- | TRBJ2-7 | TRBV6-5 | 14 | - | TGTGCCAGCAGTTACTCGAGGGCAGCCTACGAGCAGTACTTC | CASSYSRAAYEQYF
- | TRBJ2-7 | TRBV11-2 | 11 | - | TGTGCCAGCAGCTTAACTTACGAGCAGTACTTC | CASSLTYEQYF
TRBD2 | TRBJ2-1 | TRBV2 | 18 | - | TGTGCCAGCAGTGAGGGGCTAGCGGGGGGGCAGGACTACAATGAGCAGTTCTTC | CASSEGLAGGQDYNEQFF
- | TRBJ1-2 | TRBV5-1 | 12 | - | TGCGCCAGCTATGAGGTTTACTATGGCTACACCTTC | CASYEVYYGYTF
TRBD1 | TRBJ1-4 | TRBV30 | 15 | - | TGTGCCTGGAGGCAGACAGGGAATGAGTATGAAAAACTGTTTTTT | CAWRQTGNEYEKLFF
- | TRBJ2-2 | TRBV7-7 | 17 | few | TGTGCTAGCAGCTCCGGTGACAGTTATCACCACACCGGGGAGCTGTTTTTT | CASSSGDSYHHTGELFF
TRBD1 | TRBJ1-4 | TRBV28 | 14 | - | TGTGCCAGCAGTTTCACAGGGGTTAATGAAAAACTGTTTTTT | CASSFTGVNEKLFF
TRBD1 | TRBJ2-2 | TRBV28 | 14 | - | TGTGCCAGTGAGACAGGGGGGAACACCGGGGAGCTGTTTTTT | CASETGGNTGELFF
- | TRBJ2-5 | TRBV11-2 | 15 | - | TGTGCCAGCAACGCACAGGGACATGGGCAAGAGACCCAGTACTTC | CASNAQGHGQETQYF
- | TRBJ2-3 | TRBV19 | 14 | - | TGTGCCAGTAGTGCGGGACTTTCCACAGATACGCAGTATTTT | CASSAGLSTDTQYF
- | TRBJ2-7 | TRBV15 | 12 | few | TGTGCCACCAGCAGTCCAACCTACGAGCAGTACTTC | CATSSPTYEQYF
TRBD1 | TRBJ2-5 | TRBV11-2 | 17 | - | TGTGCCAGCAGCTTTAACTTCATACCACAGGGGCAAGAGACCCAGTACTTC | CASSFNFIPQGQETQYF
TRBD2 | TRBJ2-1 | TRBV4-2 | 13 | - | TGTGCCAGCAGCCAAGCCAGCGGGGGGGCCCAGTTCTTC | CASSQASGGAQFF
- | TRBJ2-1 | TRBV7-9 | 15 | - | TGTGCCAGCAGCTTACAAGGCCAGGGGGGCAATGAGCAGTTCTTC | CASSLQGQGGNEQFF
- | TRBJ2-1 | TRBV25-1 | 13 | once | TGTGCCAGCAAATGGGGTAGCTCGGGGGTGCAGTTCTTC | CASKWGSSGVQFF
TRBD2 | TRBJ2-7 | TRBV29-1 | 11 | - | TGCAGCGTGGGGGGGGGCTACGAGCAGTACTTC | CSVGGGYEQYF
- | TRBJ1-5 | TRBV7-9 | 16 | - | TGTGCCAGCAGCCATGGCAGGGACACTCCAAGGGAGCCCCAGCATTTT | CASSHGRDTPREPQHF
TRBD1 | TRBJ1-3 | TRBV5-1 | 14 | - | TGCGCCAGCAGCCCGGGACAGAGTGGAAACACCATATATTTT | CASSPGQSGNTIYF
TRBD1 | TRBJ2-7 | TRBV2 | 13 | - | TGTGCCAGCAGTTCGGACAGGCCCTACGAGCAGTACTTC | CASSSDRPYEQYF
- | TRBJ1-4 | TRBV5-1 | 15 | once | TGCGCCAGCACAACAGGACCCAGTACTGGTGAAAAACTGTTTTTT | CASTTGPSTGEKLFF
TRBD1 | TRBJ1-2 | TRBV19 | 17 | once | TGTGCCAGTAGTTCACGGGACAGGGGCTGGGGGCCTTATGGCTACACCTTC | CASSSRDRGWGPYGYTF
- | TRBJ1-1 | TRBV5-5 | 11 | - | TGTGCCAGCAACGTGGCAGATGAAGCTTTCTTT | CASNVADEAFF
- | TRBJ1-1 | TRBV27 | 16 | - | TGTGCCAGCAGTTTGCAGGGGAGAGCCATGAACACTGAAGCTTTCTTT | CASSLQGRAMNTEAFF
TRBD1 | TRBJ1-2 | TRBV30 | 16 | - | TGTGCCTGGAGCGCCCGGGGGACAGGGACATTAGATGGCTACACCTTC | CAWSARGTGTLDGYTF
- | TRBJ1-3 | TRBV19 | 15 | - | TGTGCCAGTAGTATAGGGACACCTTCTGGAAACACCATATATTTT | CASSIGTPSGNTIYF
- | TRBJ1-1 | TRBV30 | 11 | - | TGTGCCTGGAGTGTCATGGCAGAAGCTTTCTTT | CAWSVMAEAFF
TRBD1 | TRBJ1-1 | TRBV6-6 | 14 | few | TGTGCCAGCAGTTACTCAGGGGGCGACACTGAAGCTTTCTTT | CASSYSGGDTEAFF
TRBD1 | TRBJ1-6 | TRBV2 | 17 | - | TGTGCCAGCCACTACGCCGTTGACAGGGAAGATAATTCACCCCTCCACTTT | CASHYAVDREDNSPLHF
TRBD2 | TRBJ2-7 | TRBV30 | 12 | - | TGTGCCTGGACAGAGCGGGGCTACGAGCAGTACTTC | CAWTERGYEQYF
- | TRBJ2-7 | TRBV4-1 | 17 | few | TGCGCCAGCAGCCAGATTGGGCAGGCCTCCTATATCCACGAGCAGTACTTC | CASSQIGQASYIHEQYF